The sequence of this T cell receptor (beta chain) was determined in a study of identical twins. Germline assignment: CDR1 ENHRY and CDR2 SYGVKD. The V and J ends lost 4 bases and 1 base respectively, with 5 bases between them. The CDR3 totals 13 residues. TCRdb redid the calling of the 5' RACE reads with MiXCR, one entry per CDR3 protein. There are around 490,000 distinct CDR3 sequences in the sample; about 22% occur only once, and more than 0.4% lies in the top ten. These data are also associated with another study on yellow fever vaccine responses in identical twins.

This TCR derives from a woman aged 18-29 years in good health. Source material: CD4+ T cells sorted from blood. This chain connects TRBV10-3 to TRBJ1-3; the D is unclear. CDR3 in DNA: TGTGCCATCAGTGCTTTATCTGGAAACACCATATATTTT. Translation gives CAISALSGNTIYF.